These 17 T cell receptor beta chains share one sample of origin, sequenced in a study of T cells after yellow fever vaccination. TCRdb reprocessed the 5' RACE reads with MiXCR, giving one entry per CDR3 protein. The sample shows 300,000 to 400,000 distinct CDR3 sequences, approximately 9% of them seen only once. The sequencing here drew on PBMCs, taken on the day of the first yellow fever vaccination. The receptors were sampled from a young man who received the YFV17D yellow fever vaccine.

The V call is TRBV29-1, the J call TRBJ1-5, with D hard to call. Trimming stripped 6 bases from V and 4 bases from J, with 13 bases between. The CDR3 sequence is 13 residues long. Germline V gene lookup returns CDR1 SQVTM and CDR2 ANQGSEA. DNA for the CDR3: TGCAGCGTGGGTCCGGGCCCTAATCAGCCCCAGCATTTT. Translation: CSVGPGPNQPQHF. Full variable domain (outside the CDR3, taken from reference TRBV29-1 and TRBJ1-5): SAVISQKPSRDICQRGTSLTIQCQVDSQVTMMFWYRQQPGQSLTLIATANQGSEATYESGFVIDKFPISRPNLTFSTLTVSNMSPEDSSIYLCSVGPGPNQPQHFGDGTRLSIL.

The sample holds a few counts of this clonotype. V usage is TRBV5-1 and J usage is TRBJ2-2; 7 bases align to TRBD2. CDR1 is SGHRS and CDR2 is YFSETQ in the germline V gene. The CDR3 loop spans 14 amino acids. J lost 6 bases, V lost 6 bases, and 8 bases had no gene match. The chain's CDR3 is CASKGDYQSGELFF. The CDR3 nucleotides are TGCGCCAGCAAAGGGGACTACCAATCCGGGGAGCTGTTTTTT.

A note on this clonotype: Its ends do not fully match the called genes, so a read error is possible. The CDR3: CVSSRLAGGETQYF. The CDR3 DNA sequence: TGCGTCAGCAGCCGACTAGCGGGGGGGGAGACCCAGTACTTC. The chain recombines TRBV5-1 with TRBJ2-5, with TRBD2 matching 14 bases. The CDR3 covers 14 residues. Germline loops: CDR1 SGHRS, CDR2 YFSETQ.

This clonotype was picked up many times. The V and J genes are TRBV7-8 and TRBJ2-1; D is possibly TRBD1 or TRBD2 (5 bases each). The germline V gene has CDR1 SGHVS and CDR2 FQNEAQ. V gave up 4 bases and J gave up 9 bases, with 10 bases separating them. This CDR3 spans 12 amino acids. The CDR3 coding sequence is TGTGCCAGCAGCTCAGGGAGTTTTGAGCAGTTCTTC. Its protein is CASSSGSFEQFF.

In this sample, this clonotype turned up many times. The V call is TRBV5-1, the J call TRBJ2-7; D is possibly TRBD1 or TRBD2 (5 bases each). V lost 4 bases and J lost 4, with 18 bases in between. The germline CDR1 and CDR2 sequences are SGHRS and YFSETQ. The CDR3 consists of 15 residues. The CDR3 DNA reads as TGCGCCAGCAGCCGGGACCTCGGACGGGGATACGAGCAGTACGTC. This sequence encodes CASSRDLGRGYEQYV.

At least ten counts were recorded for this clonotype. The chain is built from TRBV4-1 and TRBJ2-2, with 7 nucleotides matching TRBD2. J gave up 3 bases and V 3 bases, and 1 base lay outside the gene matches. From germline, CDR1 is MGHRA and CDR2 YSYEKL. This CDR3 has 14 residues. The CDR3 nucleotides read TGCGCCAGCAGCCATAGCGGGCACACCGGGGAGCTGTTTTTT. It encodes CASSHSGHTGELFF.

This clonotype was observed many times. The chain couples TRBV7-2 to TRBJ1-1; TRBD1 matches at 8 bases. V was clipped by 3 bases and J by 1 base; unmatched bases: 4. CDR3 length: 15 residues. Per germline, CDR1 SGHTA and CDR2 FQGNSA. CDR3: CASSFTGTGNTEAFF. The CDR3 nucleotides read TGTGCCAGCAGCTTTACAGGGACAGGGAACACTGAAGCTTTCTTT.

This rearrangement joins TRBV7-6 to TRBJ1-3; unclear D gene. This CDR3 is 13 amino acids long. The V and J ends lost 2 bases and 2 bases respectively, with 4 bases between them. From germline, CDR1 is SGHVS and CDR2 FNYEAQ. The CDR3 protein is CASSLRTGNTIYF. In DNA, the CDR3 is TGTGCCAGCAGCTTAAGAACTGGAAACACCATATATTTT.

V gene TRBV24-1 combines with J gene TRBJ1-3; no clear D. This CDR3 is 14 amino acids long. Per the germline V gene, CDR1 is KGHDR and CDR2 is SFDVKD. The V end lost 4 bases, the J end lost 2 bases, and 8 bases lay between the germline ends. The CDR3 region is CATSDPGPGNTIYF. DNA for the CDR3: TGTGCCACCAGTGACCCGGGTCCTGGAAACACCATATATTTT.

This clonotype was observed a handful of times. Its ends do not fully match the called genes, so a read error is possible. This chain connects TRBV12-3 or TRBV12-4 to TRBJ2-7; weak D call: TRBD2 (5 bases). The CDR3 loop spans 12 amino acids. CDR3 nucleotide sequence: TGTGCCAGCACCTCGGGTAGTGTGGAGGCGTTATTC. It yields the protein CASTSGSVEALF.

J is TRBJ1-6 and V is TRBV6-2 or TRBV6-3, with no clear D. Trimming took 8 bases from V and 7 from J, leaving 9 bases between them. The CDR3 is made up of 12 amino acids. Germline values: CDR1 MNHEY, CDR2 SVGEGT. CDR3 region: CASAPINSPLHF. DNA of the CDR3: TGTGCCAGCGCACCGATAAATTCACCCCTCCACTTT.

There are many counts of this clonotype. Relative to the germline gene, one junction end is altered; a read error may explain this. The chain links TRBV7-6 to TRBJ2-1, with D perhaps TRBD2 (5 bases). Germline assignment: CDR1 SGHVS and CDR2 FNYEAQ. This CDR3 is built from 11 residues. The CDR3 sequence: CASSEGGRKVF. The CDR3 coding sequence is TGTGCCAGCAGCGAGGGTGGCAGAAAGGTCTTC.

This clonotype occurred a few times. The V gene is TRBV18, the J gene TRBJ2-7; 10 bases fit TRBD1. V shed 3 bases and J 6 bases; nucleotides not matched to a gene: 14. Looked up from germline, CDR1 is KGHSH and CDR2 is LQKENI. The CDR3 consists of 17 residues. DNA for the CDR3: TGTGCCAGCTCACCCAGCATCCCCCGGGACAGGGGTTTCGAGCAGTACTTC. It encodes CASSPSIPRDRGFEQYF.

The chain employs TRBV3-1 and TRBJ2-2, with D hard to call. In germline, CDR1 is LGHDT, CDR2 YNNKEL (reference sequence). The length of the CDR3 is 14 residues. V was shortened by 1 base and J by 3 bases, with 6 bases between the two germline ends. The CDR3 DNA reads TGTGCCAGCAGCCAAGGAGGAGACACCGGGGAGCTGTTTTTT. Its translation is CASSQGGDTGELFF.

The chain has TRBV7-2 and TRBJ1-1; TRBD1 aligns across 7 bases. Germline V gene lookup returns CDR1 SGHTA and CDR2 FQGNSA. The length of the CDR3 is 13 residues. Unmatched junction bases numbered 8, after V lost 6 bases and J lost 7 bases. For the CDR3, the DNA is TGTGCCAGCAGGCCTAGGGGGCAGAATGAAGCTTTCTTT. Amino acid sequence: CASRPRGQNEAFF.

This clonotype was observed a few times. V usage is TRBV5-1 and J usage is TRBJ1-4; D perhaps matches TRBD1 (5 bases). CDR3 length: 14 amino acids. Germline-derived CDR1 and CDR2 are SGHRS and YFSETQ. V was trimmed by 0 bases and J by 5 bases, leaving 8 bases between them. CDR3 sequence (DNA): TGCGCCAGCAGCTTGGACAGGATAAATGAAAAACTGTTTTTT. Residues: CASSLDRINEKLFF.

The sample holds many counts of this clonotype. J is TRBJ2-7 and V is TRBV6-5; the D gene is possibly TRBD2 (6 bases). This CDR3 is built from 17 residues. V dropped 0 bases and J dropped 3 bases, with 18 bases sitting between them. Germline CDR1 is MNHEY and CDR2 is SVGAGI. CDR3: CASSYSGGTHNFYEQYF. As DNA, the CDR3 is TGTGCCAGCAGTTACTCTGGTGGGACTCACAACTTCTACGAGCAGTACTTC.